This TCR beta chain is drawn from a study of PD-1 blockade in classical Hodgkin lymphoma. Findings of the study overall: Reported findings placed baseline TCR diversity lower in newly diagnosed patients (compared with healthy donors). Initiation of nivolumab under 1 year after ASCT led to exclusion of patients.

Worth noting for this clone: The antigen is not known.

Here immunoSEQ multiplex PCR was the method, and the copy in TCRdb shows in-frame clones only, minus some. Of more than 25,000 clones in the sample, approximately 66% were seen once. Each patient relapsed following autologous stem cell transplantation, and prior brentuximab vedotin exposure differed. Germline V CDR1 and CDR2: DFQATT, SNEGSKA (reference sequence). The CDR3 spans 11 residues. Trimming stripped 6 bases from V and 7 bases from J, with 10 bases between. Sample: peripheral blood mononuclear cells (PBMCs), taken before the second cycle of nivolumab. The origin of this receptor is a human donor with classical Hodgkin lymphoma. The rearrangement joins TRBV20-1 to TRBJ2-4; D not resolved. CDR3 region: CSARSGNIQYF. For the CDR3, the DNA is TGCAGTGCGAGGAGTGGTAACATTCAGTACTTC.